This T cell receptor (beta chain) was sequenced during a study of blood T cell repertoires in COVID-19. Assay used: immunoSEQ multiplex PCR; TCRdb lists only in-frame clones, some missing. The table lists fewer than 200,000 clones, 75% to 80% of them singletons. V lost 5 bases and J lost 8; bases outside the gene matches: 7. Germline V CDR1 and CDR2: SGHAT, FQNNGV. The CDR3 length is 13 residues. The chain couples TRBV11-2 to TRBJ1-2; 8 bases line up with TRBD1. The sequence was collected from a woman aged 70-85 years with acute or convalescent COVID-19. Material for sequencing was peripheral blood. The CDR3 nucleotides read TGTGCCAGCAGCCCATGGACAGGGCAAGGCTACACCTTC. As protein: CASSPWTGQGYTF.